This section outlines one TCR beta chain sequence together with its context. The record originates from a study of blood T cell repertoires in COVID-19. Turning to the study itself: Whether acute or convalescent, the COVID-19 samples came from the United States, Italy and Spain. In each case, the material was cDNA or gDNA derived from T cells, B-cell-depleted T cells, or PBMCs.

Germline V CDR1 and CDR2: KGHSH, LQKENI. The CDR3 contains 15 residues. V was clipped by 0 bases and J by 4 bases; unmatched bases: 5. Generated by immunoSEQ multiplex PCR, the TCRdb table keeps only in-frame clones and is missing some. This table has 90,000 to 95,000 clones, around 88% appearing once. The chain is built from TRBV18 and TRBJ2-7; 8 bases are a match to TRBD2. This clonotype originated in a woman in her seventies with acute or convalescent COVID-19. Sequencing used peripheral blood. The CDR3 coding sequence is TGTGCCAGCTCACCACCGGCCAGCGGGAGTTACGAGCAGTACTTC. This encodes CASSPPASGSYEQYF.